This T cell receptor beta chain was obtained from a study of blood T cell repertoires in COVID-19. At the level of the study: From T cells, B-cell-depleted T cells, or PBMCs came the material, which was cDNA or gDNA.

Clones were read by immunoSEQ multiplex PCR, and TCRdb kept only the in-frame ones, dropping some. The table includes tens of thousands of clones, approximately 88% detected once. This clone was recorded once. Other DNA sequences within the sample encode an identical CDR3. The CDR3 covers 14 residues. V lost 4 bases and J 1 base, leaving 10 bases between the germline ends. Germline CDR1 and CDR2: KGHSH and LQKENI. The source is a human donor with active COVID-19. The donor label of this sample is uncertain. Material for sequencing was peripheral blood. This chain uses TRBV18 with TRBJ1-1, with D tentatively TRBD1 (6 bases). The CDR3 is CASSLGQKNTEAFF. The CDR3 DNA reads TGTGCCAGCTCACTCGGACAGAAGAACACTGAAGCTTTCTTT.